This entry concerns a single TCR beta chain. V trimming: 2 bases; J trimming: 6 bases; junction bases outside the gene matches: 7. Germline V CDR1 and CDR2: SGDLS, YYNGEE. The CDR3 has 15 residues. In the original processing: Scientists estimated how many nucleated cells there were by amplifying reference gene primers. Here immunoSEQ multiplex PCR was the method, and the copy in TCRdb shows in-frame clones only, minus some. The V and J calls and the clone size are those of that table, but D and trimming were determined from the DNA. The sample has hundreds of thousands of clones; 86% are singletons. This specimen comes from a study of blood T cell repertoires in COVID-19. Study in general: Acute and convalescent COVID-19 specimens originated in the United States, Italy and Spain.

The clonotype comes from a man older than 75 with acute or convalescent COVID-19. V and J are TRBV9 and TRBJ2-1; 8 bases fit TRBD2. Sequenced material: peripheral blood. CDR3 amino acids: CASSVTGLVTNEQFF. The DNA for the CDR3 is TGTGCCAGCAGCGTGACGGGACTAGTCACCAATGAGCAGTTCTTC.